This T cell receptor (beta chain) was sequenced during a study of shared clonotypes between healthy human individuals. The protocol was immunoSEQ multiplex PCR, while the TCRdb copy is restricted to in-frame clones and leaves out a portion. The sample shows over a million clones, 75% of them seen only once. Between the trimmed V and J ends, which lost 7 bases and 4 bases, there was a span of 19 bases. The CDR3 runs to 15 residues. Looked up from germline, CDR1 is LNHDA and CDR2 is SQIVND (reference sequence). The gene calls are TRBV19 and TRBJ2-5, with D perhaps matching TRBD1 or TRBD2 (5 bases each). The receptor was derived from a man between 18 and 29 years old in good health. The specimen sequenced was memory CD4+ T cells sorted from blood. Subset meaning: CD45RA-negative fraction. CDR3 residues: CASNRGPGSVETQYF. In DNA, the CDR3 is TGTGCCAGTAACCGGGGACCAGGGAGTGTAGAGACCCAGTACTTC.